A selection of T cell receptor beta chains follows, all from one sample in a study of blood T cell repertoires in COVID-19. Some clones are missing from TCRdb's copy, which holds only in-frame ones; the method was immunoSEQ multiplex PCR. The data contain about 440,000 clones, about 90% of them singletons. Sequencing was carried out using PBMCs or T cells enriched from blood (not recorded which). Receptor source: a man in his late teens or twenties who had recovered from COVID-19. CDR3s include the opening cysteine and the closing phenylalanine or tryptophan. D genes are given only for firm matches. A clone size is listed for some rows: how often the clone was seen (once, few, many), or a class if it is expanded.

17,TRBD2,-,TRBJ2-2,TRBV2,TGTGCCAGCAGAGGACTAGCGGGGGGGCGGAACACCGGGGAGCTGTTTTTT,CASRGLAGGRNTGELFF
14,-,few,TRBJ1-5,TRBV2,TGTGCCAGCAGCCAGGGACACCAGAATCAGCCCCAGCATTTT,CASSQGHQNQPQHF
15,TRBD1,once,TRBJ1-1,TRBV11-2,TGTGCCAGCAGCCCGGTGACAGGGGTGAACACTGAAGCTTTCTTT,CASSPVTGVNTEAFF
15,-,-,TRBJ2-2,TRBV11-3,TGTGCCAGCAGCTCAGGGTTGGCTAGGACCGGGGAGCTGTTTTTT,CASSSGLARTGELFF
14,-,-,TRBJ2-1,TRBV18,TGTGCCAGCTCAACCCCCGATTGGTTTGGCGAGCAGTTCTTC,CASSTPDWFGEQFF
14,-,-,TRBJ1-6,TRBV27,TGTGCCAGCACCCTTGGGAGCTATAATTCACCCCTCCACTTT,CASTLGSYNSPLHF
16,-,-,TRBJ2-5,TRBV19,TGTGCCAGTAGTGGTCCGCGACTAACCTTCCAAGAGACCCAGTACTTC,CASSGPRLTFQETQYF
13,-,-,TRBJ1-5,TRBV12-3/TRBV12-4,TGTGCCAGCCGGACAAATAGCAATCAGCCCCAGCATTTT,CASRTNSNQPQHF
17,TRBD1,-,TRBJ2-5,TRBV7-2,TGTGCCAGCAGCCAGCAGGACAGGGACCTTTTGAGGGAGACCCAGTACTTC,CASSQQDRDLLRETQYF
16,-,-,TRBJ2-5,TRBV3-1/TRBV3-2,TGTGCCAGCGCCGAGACTAGTAAGATCTCCAGCGAGACCCAGTACTTC,CASAETSKISSETQYF